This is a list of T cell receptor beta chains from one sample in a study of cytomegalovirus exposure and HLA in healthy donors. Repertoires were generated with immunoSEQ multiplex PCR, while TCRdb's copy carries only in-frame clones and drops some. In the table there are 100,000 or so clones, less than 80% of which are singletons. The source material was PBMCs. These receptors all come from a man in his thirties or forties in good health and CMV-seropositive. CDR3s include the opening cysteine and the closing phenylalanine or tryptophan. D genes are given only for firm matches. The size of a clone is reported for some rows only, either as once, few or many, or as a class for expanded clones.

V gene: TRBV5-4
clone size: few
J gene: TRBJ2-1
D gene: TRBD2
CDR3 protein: CASSPSGASYNEQFF
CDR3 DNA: TGTGCCAGCAGCCCGAGCGGGGCCTCTTACAATGAGCAGTTCTTC

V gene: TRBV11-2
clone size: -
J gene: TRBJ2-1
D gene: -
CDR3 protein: CASSDGQLYNEQFF
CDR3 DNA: TGTGCCAGCAGCGATGGACAGCTCTACAATGAGCAGTTCTTC

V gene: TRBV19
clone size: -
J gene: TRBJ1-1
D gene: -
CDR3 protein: CAATPGGPYTEAFF
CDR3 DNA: TGTGCCGCTACCCCCGGGGGACCCTACACTGAAGCTTTCTTT

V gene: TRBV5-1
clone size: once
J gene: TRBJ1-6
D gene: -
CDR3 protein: CASSLAAGFGNSPLHF
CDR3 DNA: TGCGCCAGCAGCTTGGCCGCAGGGTTCGGCAATTCACCCCTCCACTTT

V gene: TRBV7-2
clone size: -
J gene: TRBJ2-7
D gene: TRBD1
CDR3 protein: CASSLFGQGASEQYF
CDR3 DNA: TGTGCCAGCAGCTTATTCGGCCAGGGGGCTAGCGAGCAGTACTTC

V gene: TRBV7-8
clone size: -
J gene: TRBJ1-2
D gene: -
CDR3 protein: CTSSRTEVYGYTF
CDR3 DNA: TGTACCAGCAGCCGGACAGAGGTCTATGGCTACACCTTC

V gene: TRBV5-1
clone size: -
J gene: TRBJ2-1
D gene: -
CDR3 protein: CASSLAGNPGGWDEQFF
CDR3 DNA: TGCGCCAGCAGCTTGGCGGGAAATCCGGGGGGCTGGGATGAGCAGTTCTTC

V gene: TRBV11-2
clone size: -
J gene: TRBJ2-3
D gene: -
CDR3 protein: CASSFANTQYF
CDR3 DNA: TGTGCCAGCAGCTTCGCTAATACGCAGTATTTT

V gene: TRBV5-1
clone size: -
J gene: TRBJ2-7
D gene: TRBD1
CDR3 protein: CASSMLVSGQGAGSGYEQYF
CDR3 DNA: TGCGCCAGCAGCATGCTTGTCTCGGGACAGGGGGCGGGGTCCGGCTACGAGCAGTACTTC

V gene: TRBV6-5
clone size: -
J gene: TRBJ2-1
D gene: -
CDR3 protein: CASSYSSGNPYNEQFF
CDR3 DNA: TGTGCCAGCAGTTACTCGTCAGGGAATCCCTACAATGAGCAGTTCTTC

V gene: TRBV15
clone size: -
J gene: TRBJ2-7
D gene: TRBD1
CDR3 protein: CATSIGTGGISEQYF
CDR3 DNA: TGTGCCACCAGCATCGGGACAGGGGGGATCTCCGAGCAGTACTTC

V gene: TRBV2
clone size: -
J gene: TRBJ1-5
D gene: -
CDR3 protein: CASQRDTNQPQHF
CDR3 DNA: TGTGCCAGTCAGCGGGACACAAATCAGCCCCAGCATTTT

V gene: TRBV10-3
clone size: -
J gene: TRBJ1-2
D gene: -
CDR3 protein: CAISEWVGTGYGYTF
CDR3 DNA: TGTGCCATCAGTGAGTGGGTGGGTACAGGCTATGGCTACACCTTC

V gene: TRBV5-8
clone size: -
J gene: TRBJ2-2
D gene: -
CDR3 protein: CASSLYTDTGELFF
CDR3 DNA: TGTGCCAGCAGCTTATATACGGACACCGGGGAGCTGTTTTTT

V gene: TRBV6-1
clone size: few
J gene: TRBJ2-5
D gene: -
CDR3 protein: CASSAPRETQYF
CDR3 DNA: TGTGCCAGCAGTGCCCCGCGGGAGACCCAGTACTTC

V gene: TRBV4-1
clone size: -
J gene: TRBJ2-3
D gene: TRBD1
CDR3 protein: CASSQDEAGDDRVGLSGTQYF
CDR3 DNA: TGCGCCAGCAGCCAAGATGAAGCTGGGGACGACAGGGTAGGGCTGTCGGGTACGCAGTATTTT